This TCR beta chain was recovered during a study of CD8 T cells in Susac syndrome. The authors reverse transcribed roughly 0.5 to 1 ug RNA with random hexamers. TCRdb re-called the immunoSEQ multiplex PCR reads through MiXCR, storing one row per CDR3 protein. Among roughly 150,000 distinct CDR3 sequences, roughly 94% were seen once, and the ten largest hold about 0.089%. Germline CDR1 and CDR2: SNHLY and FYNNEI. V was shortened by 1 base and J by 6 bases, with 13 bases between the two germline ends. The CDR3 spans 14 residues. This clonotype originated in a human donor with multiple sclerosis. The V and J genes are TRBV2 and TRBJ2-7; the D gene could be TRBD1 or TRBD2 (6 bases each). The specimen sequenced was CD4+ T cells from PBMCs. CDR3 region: CASSEDSGGGEQYF. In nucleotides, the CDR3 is TGTGCCAGCAGTGAAGATAGCGGAGGGGGCGAGCAGTACTTC.